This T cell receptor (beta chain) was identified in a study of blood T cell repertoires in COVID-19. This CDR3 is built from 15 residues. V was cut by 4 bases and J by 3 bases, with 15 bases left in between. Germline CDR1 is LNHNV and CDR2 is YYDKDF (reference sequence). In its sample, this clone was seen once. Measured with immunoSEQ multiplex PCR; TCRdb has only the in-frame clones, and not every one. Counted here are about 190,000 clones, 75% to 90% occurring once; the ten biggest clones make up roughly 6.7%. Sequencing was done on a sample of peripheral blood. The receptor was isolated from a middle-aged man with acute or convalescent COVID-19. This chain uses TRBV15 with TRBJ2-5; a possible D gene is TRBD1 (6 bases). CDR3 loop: CATSKAWAGEETQYF. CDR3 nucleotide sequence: TGTGCCACCAGCAAAGCGTGGGCAGGGGAAGAGACCCAGTACTTC.